This entry concerns a single TCR beta chain. Clinical history as reported by participants underpinned cohort assignment. Repertoires were generated with immunoSEQ multiplex PCR, while TCRdb's copy carries only in-frame clones and drops some. The sample yields about 300,000 clones, under 90% seen once. The sample originates from a study of blood T cell repertoires in COVID-19. This TCR came from a man aged 25-45 years who had recovered from COVID-19. Material for sequencing was PBMCs or T cells enriched from blood (not recorded which).

The CDR3 nucleotides read TGTGCCTGGACCCAAAGGGGGCCAACTAATGAAAAACTGTTTTTT. It specifies CAWTQRGPTNEKLFF. V and J are TRBV30 and TRBJ1-4; TRBD1 aligns across 7 bases. V gave up 4 bases and J gave up 0 bases; unmatched junction bases: 5. CDR3 length equals 15 residues. Germline CDR1 and CDR2: GTSNPN and SVGIG (reference sequence).